The 31 T cell receptor beta chains given below trace back to one sample, sequenced in a study of CD8 T cells in Susac syndrome (dated by TCRdb to the late 2010s). Preparation of the library involved the immunoSEQ multiplex PCR assay. RNA was extracted with the RNeasy kit and roughly 0.5 to 1 ug was reverse transcribed using random hexamers. TCRdb passed the public sequencing reads through fastp at Q25 and MiXCR, retaining productive beta sequences. Under each unique CDR3 protein, matching rows form one entry showing the most common genes and DNA. This sample comprises roughly 130,000 distinct CDR3 sequences, 90% to 95% of them detected only once. Together, the top ten hold more than 0.095% of the sample. Specimen: CD4+ T cells from PBMCs. Every receptor here comes from a human donor in good health.

CDR3 residues: CASSYLTREEAFF. The DNA of the CDR3 is TGTGCCAGCAGTTACTTAACGAGGGAAGAGGCTTTCTTT. The chain uses TRBV6-5 and TRBJ1-1; the D is unclear. The CDR3 consists of 13 residues. V lost 1 base, J lost 11 bases, and 14 bases lay in between. Germline V gives CDR1 MNHEY, CDR2 SVGAGI.

The rearrangement links TRBV2 to TRBJ2-5; 7 nucleotides match TRBD2. Germline CDR1 SNHLY, CDR2 FYNNEI. The V and J ends lost 6 bases and 4 bases, in that order; junction bases with no gene match: 11. The CDR3 runs 15 residues. The CDR3 sequence: CASRDGLVLAETQYF. CDR3 DNA: TGTGCCAGCAGGGACGGACTAGTTCTGGCAGAGACCCAGTACTTC.

This clonotype was seen more than once but under ten times. V is TRBV3-1 and J is TRBJ2-7, with D perhaps TRBD1 (6 bases). Trimming removed 4 bases at V and 0 bases at J, with 10 bases between. CDR1 LGHDT and CDR2 YNNKEL come from the germline V gene (reference sequence). The CDR3 loop spans 14 amino acids. CDR3 sequence (DNA): TGTGCCAGCAGCCCAGGGACACTCTCCTACGAGCAGTACTTC. It is translated as CASSPGTLSYEQYF.

This chain connects TRBV13 to TRBJ2-6, with TRBD1 identical over 8 bases. The CDR3 spans 15 residues. Losses at the gene ends were 3 bases for V and 6 bases for J; bases not matched to a gene: 4. Germline-derived CDR1 and CDR2 are PRHDT and FYEKMQ (reference sequence). CDR3 amino acids: CASSFGTGVANVLTF. CDR3 sequence (DNA): TGTGCCAGCAGCTTCGGGACAGGCGTGGCCAACGTCCTGACTTTC.

The rearrangement uses TRBV6-2 or TRBV6-3 and TRBJ2-2; the match to TRBD1 covers 8 bases. The germline CDR1 and CDR2 sequences are MNHEY and SVGEGT. Trimming took 10 bases from V and 6 from J; bases not matched to a gene: 7. This CDR3 has 13 amino acids. The CDR3 DNA is TGTGCCACTGGACAGGGAGACGCCGGGGAGCTGTTTTTT. Its protein is CATGQGDAGELFF.

The CDR3 region is CASSLGVTGTYYGYTF. CDR3 nucleotide sequence: TGCGCCAGCAGCTTGGGAGTGACAGGGACTTACTATGGCTACACCTTC. The rearrangement uses TRBV5-1 and TRBJ1-2; 7 positions agree with TRBD1. The CDR3 has 16 amino acids. Germline V lookup: CDR1 SGHRS, CDR2 YFSETQ. The V segment lost 0 bases and the J segment 3 bases; nucleotides outside the gene matches: 8.

The J gene is TRBJ1-2, the V gene TRBV7-9; D is possibly TRBD1 (5 bases). This CDR3 is 15 amino acids long. Germline V CDR1 and CDR2: SEHNR, FQNEAQ (reference sequence). Trimming stripped 2 bases from V and 2 bases from J, with 12 bases between. The CDR3 DNA follows: TGTGCCAGCAGCTTACTAATCGGGGCCAACTATGGCTACACCTTC. Protein: CASSLLIGANYGYTF.

The chain is built from TRBV29-1 and TRBJ2-1; 7 bases match TRBD1. The length of the CDR3 is 13 residues. Unmatched junction bases numbered 7, after V lost 7 bases and J lost 4 bases. Germline V lookup: CDR1 SQVTM, CDR2 ANQGSEA. CDR3 protein: CSGDRATYNEQFF. The DNA for the CDR3 is TGCAGCGGCGACAGGGCAACGTACAATGAGCAGTTCTTC.

The rearrangement links TRBV7-2 to TRBJ1-1, with D possibly TRBD1 on 5 matching bases. V was clipped by 0 bases and J by 10 bases, with 12 bases between them. Germline CDR1 is SGHTA and CDR2 is FQGNSA. This CDR3 is built from 13 residues. The CDR3 DNA reads as TGTGCCAGCAGCTTAGCGAGACAGCAAGGAGCTTTCTTT. Protein product: CASSLARQQGAFF.

A single count supports this clonotype. This chain links TRBV5-1 with TRBJ1-4, with D hard to call. There are 12 residues in the CDR3. V dropped 7 bases and J dropped 7 bases, with 11 bases sitting between them. Per germline, CDR1 SGHRS and CDR2 YFSETQ. The CDR3 DNA sequence: TGCGCCAGCCGCGACTCACTTGAAAAACTGTTTTTT. It yields the protein CASRDSLEKLFF. The entire variable domain, with the rest obtained from reference TRBV5-1 and TRBJ1-4, is as follows: KAGVTQTPRYLIKTRGQQVTLSCSPISGHRSVSWYQQTPGQGLQFLFEYFSETQRNKGNFPGRFSGRQFSNSRSEMNVSTLELGDSALYLCASRDSLEKLFFGSGTQLSVL.

The genes are TRBV10-3 and TRBJ2-3; no reliable D call. Germline lookup yields CDR1 ENHRY and CDR2 SYGVKD. V lost 2 bases and J 9 bases, leaving 9 bases between the germline ends. The CDR3 has 12 amino acids. CDR3 region: CAISEDKGTQYF. The CDR3 nucleotides are TGTGCCATCAGTGAGGATAAGGGAACGCAGTATTTT.

This chain joins TRBV18 and TRBJ1-5; D not certain. Trimming took off 6 bases at V and 8 bases at J, with 14 bases between the two ends. CDR1 is KGHSH, CDR2 LQKENI, per germline. There are 13 residues in the CDR3. The CDR3: CASSRGESEPQHF. The CDR3, as DNA: TGTGCCAGCTCCCGCGGGGAGTCAGAGCCCCAGCATTTT.

This clonotype was observed once. This sequence joins TRBV24-1 and TRBJ2-7; D is unclear. Looked up from germline, CDR1 is KGHDR and CDR2 is SFDVKD. The CDR3 totals 15 residues. V lost 6 bases, J lost 2 bases, and 16 bases lay in between. The CDR3 reads CATSQRLKLTYEQYF. The DNA of the CDR3 is TGTGCCACCAGTCAGAGGCTTAAGCTCACCTACGAGCAGTACTTC.

The rearrangement links TRBV20-1 to TRBJ2-7; D not resolved. The CDR3 has 14 amino acids. Per germline, CDR1 DFQATT and CDR2 SNEGSKA (reference sequence). V dropped 1 base and J dropped 3 bases, with 13 bases sitting between them. CDR3 DNA: TGCAGTGCTAGAGGGGGTACGGTGGGCTACGAGCAGTACTTC. The encoded protein is CSARGGTVGYEQYF.

The chain has TRBV7-2 and TRBJ2-5; D is uncertain. The CDR3 is 12 amino acids. Trimming removed 1 base from V and 7 bases from J, with 7 bases in between. The germline V gene has CDR1 SGHTA and CDR2 FQGNSA. CDR3 in amino acids: CASSLGRRTQYF. In DNA form, the CDR3 reads TGTGCCAGCAGCTTAGGCCGCCGGACCCAGTACTTC.

The J gene is TRBJ2-2, the V gene TRBV12-3 or TRBV12-4; a possible D gene is TRBD1 (5 bases). V was pared by 6 bases and J by 3 bases, with 11 bases between. This CDR3 has 14 amino acids. CDR3 bases: TGTGCCAGCAGATCAGGGATTGACACCGGGGAGCTGTTTTTT. Translating it yields CASRSGIDTGELFF.

The V and J genes are TRBV6-6 and TRBJ2-7, with D perhaps being TRBD1 or TRBD2 (5 bases each). This CDR3 is built from 13 residues. V was trimmed by 5 bases and J by 7 bases, leaving 15 bases between them. The germline V gene has CDR1 MNHNY and CDR2 SVGAGI (reference sequence). Here the CDR3 DNA reads TGTGCCAGCAGTATCGGACACGGCGGGGAGCAGTACTTC. Its protein product is CASSIGHGGEQYF.

This clonotype has just one count. This chain uses TRBV23-1 with TRBJ2-5; D call uncertain. TRBV23-1 is flagged as an ORF with uncertain function. The CDR3 extends over 16 amino acids. V was shortened by 0 bases and J by 2 bases, with 13 bases between the two germline ends. The CDR3 is CASSQSRQKLQETQYF. The CDR3 DNA reads TGCGCCAGCAGTCAATCGAGGCAGAAGCTTCAAGAGACCCAGTACTTC.

The gene calls are TRBV5-1 and TRBJ2-2; tentative D call: TRBD1 (5 bases). CDR1 and CDR2 (germline): SGHRS, YFSETQ. The V gene lost 4 bases and the J gene lost 1 base, with 17 bases spanning the gap. The CDR3 is 17 amino acids. The CDR3 nucleotides read TGCGCCAGCAGCCCACAGGTCTGGCTAAAGAACACCGGGGAGCTGTTTTTT. Its translation is CASSPQVWLKNTGELFF.

The rearrangement joins TRBV20-1 to TRBJ2-7, with D tentatively TRBD1 (6 bases). The CDR3 has 14 residues. Trimming left V 0 bases short and J 2 bases short, with 11 bases between. Per the germline V gene, CDR1 is DFQATT and CDR2 is SNEGSKA (reference sequence). The DNA for the CDR3 is TGCAGTGCTAGAGATCGGTACAGGGCCTACGAGCAGTACTTC. This encodes CSARDRYRAYEQYF.

The chain uses TRBV7-2 and TRBJ2-5; D gene ambiguous. This CDR3 is 12 amino acids long. V gave up 5 bases and J gave up 0 bases, with 4 bases separating them. Per the germline V gene, CDR1 is SGHTA and CDR2 is FQGNSA. CDR3 nucleotides: TGTGCCAGCAGCGCCTACCAAGAGACCCAGTACTTC. Translation: CASSAYQETQYF.

This chain uses TRBV7-9 with TRBJ2-7, with D possibly TRBD1 on 6 matching bases. V lost 6 bases and J 1 base, leaving 16 bases between the germline ends. The germline V gene has CDR1 SEHNR and CDR2 FQNEAQ (reference sequence). This CDR3 comprises 15 residues. The CDR3 region has the DNA TGTGCCAGCAGGTTAACCCAGGGGTCGTCCTACGAGCAGTACTTC. It codes for CASRLTQGSSYEQYF.

The chain carries TRBV24-1 and TRBJ2-2; D tentatively fits TRBD1 or TRBD2 (6 bases each). CDR3 length: 16 amino acids. Trimming left V 4 bases short and J 2 bases short, with 13 bases between. Germline V gene sequence: CDR1 KGHDR, CDR2 SFDVKD. The CDR3 loop is CATSDPLGGNTGELFF. Here the CDR3 DNA reads TGTGCCACCAGTGACCCTCTCGGGGGCAACACCGGGGAGCTGTTTTTT.

The rearrangement uses TRBV2 and TRBJ2-5, with D perhaps TRBD1 (5 bases). The CDR3 contains 15 residues. Germline V lookup: CDR1 SNHLY, CDR2 FYNNEI. V shed 6 bases and J shed 5 bases, with 19 bases lying between them. Here the CDR3 DNA reads TGTGCCAGCAGCCCGTCTCAGGGTGGGATCGAGACCCAGTACTTC. Its protein is CASSPSQGGIETQYF. Combining the CDR3 with reference TRBV2 and TRBJ2-5 gives the whole variable domain EPEVTQTPSHQVTQMGQEVILRCVPISNHLYFYWYRQILGQKVEFLVSFYNNEISEKSEIFDDQFSVERPDGSNFTLKIRSTKLEDSAMYFCASSPSQGGIETQYFGPGTRLLVL.

J is TRBJ2-5 and V is TRBV28; 8 bases line up with TRBD1. V gave up 5 bases and J gave up 2 bases; unmatched junction bases: 4. This CDR3 contains 14 residues. The V gene's germline CDR1 is MDHEN and CDR2 SYDVKM. The CDR3 DNA sequence: TGTGCCAGCAGTCCAGGGGGCCAACAAGAGACCCAGTACTTC. Translated, it gives CASSPGGQQETQYF.

This clonotype was seen only once. The chain uses TRBV29-1 and TRBJ1-1, with D maybe TRBD1 (5 bases). V gave up 6 bases and J gave up 10 bases, with 18 bases separating them. The CDR3 loop spans 12 amino acids. From germline, CDR1 is SQVTM and CDR2 ANQGSEA. CDR3 nucleotide sequence: TGCAGCGTGGGACCGACGGGGGGTAGAGCTTTCTTT. Amino acid sequence: CSVGPTGGRAFF.

The chain links TRBV29-1 to TRBJ2-1; TRBD2 aligns across 7 bases. V was pared by 3 bases and J by 0 bases, with 2 bases of the junction left unmatched. The CDR3 is 14 residues long. Looked up from germline, CDR1 is SQVTM and CDR2 is ANQGSEA. This CDR3 is CSVDRGSSYNEQFF. DNA of the CDR3: TGCAGCGTTGATCGCGGGAGCTCCTACAATGAGCAGTTCTTC.

The chain is built from TRBV10-3 and TRBJ2-2; 15 nucleotides match TRBD2. There are 18 residues in the CDR3. Germline V gives CDR1 ENHRY, CDR2 SYGVKD. V shed 6 bases and J 2 bases; nucleotides not matched to a gene: 7. The DNA of the CDR3 is TGTGCCATCAGCGGATTGGGACTAGCGGGAGGCAACACCGGGGAGCTGTTTTTT. It codes for CAISGLGLAGGNTGELFF.

The chain has TRBV28 and TRBJ2-5; D call uncertain. The V end lost 6 bases, the J end lost 5 bases, and 16 bases lay between the germline ends. CDR1 and CDR2 (germline): MDHEN, SYDVKM. The CDR3 runs to 14 residues. CDR3 sequence reads: CASSPTHLEETQYF. The CDR3 nucleotides read TGTGCCAGCAGCCCCACCCACCTAGAGGAGACCCAGTACTTC.

V is TRBV3-1 and J is TRBJ2-1, with D unclear. Trimming cost V 4 bases and J 5 bases, with 9 bases left between them. CDR1 and CDR2 from the germline V gene are LGHDT and YNNKEL (reference sequence). The CDR3 extends over 13 amino acids. CDR3: CASSPDRNNEQFF. The CDR3 bases are TGTGCCAGCAGCCCCGACCGAAACAATGAGCAGTTCTTC.

This chain uses TRBV25-1 with TRBJ2-7; 7 bases map to TRBD1. This CDR3 is built from 14 residues. The germline CDR1 and CDR2 sequences are MGHDK and SYGVNS. The V gene end was trimmed by 8 bases and the J gene end by 1 base; junction bases not matched to a gene: 8. This CDR3 is CASAPGQKSYEQYF. The CDR3 bases are TGTGCCAGCGCGCCGGGACAGAAGTCCTACGAGCAGTACTTC.